Sequencing of this TCR beta chain was carried out in a study of cytomegalovirus exposure and HLA in healthy donors. The CDR3 has 16 amino acids. V lost 1 base and J 0 bases, leaving 10 bases between the germline ends. The V gene's germline CDR1 is KGHSH and CDR2 LQKENI. The PCR ran on 60 Vbeta and 13 Jbeta primers. Clones were sequenced by immunoSEQ multiplex PCR, and TCRdb holds only the in-frame ones, with some missing. The sample holds 120,000 or so clones, roughly 80% seen once. Sequences were obtained from PBMCs. This chain links TRBV18 with TRBJ1-3; D gene unclear. The origin of this receptor is a man aged 18 to 29 in good health and CMV-seropositive. The DNA of the CDR3 is TGTGCCAGCTCACCACAGCCTGAGAGCTCTGGAAACACCATATATTTT. The encoded protein is CASSPQPESSGNTIYF.